This entry lists 25 T cell receptor beta chains sequenced from one sample in a study of early T cells in non-severe SARS-CoV-2 infection. One entry per CDR3 protein results from TCRdb running MiXCR on the 5' RACE reads. The sample contains around 63,000 distinct CDR3 sequences, 10% to 15% of which appear only once. Sequences were obtained from whole blood. Receptors were obtained from an adult who was a healthcare worker with PCR-confirmed SARS-CoV-2 infection or an uninfected control (not recorded which).

This clonotype was counted many times. V gene TRBV6-4 combines with J gene TRBJ2-1; 8 bases are shared with TRBD2. CDR3 length: 15 residues. The ends lost 3 bases at V and 4 bases at J; junction bases unmatched: 5. Germline-derived CDR1 and CDR2 are MRHNA and SNTAGT. CDR3 sequence reads: CASSESGGRYNEQFF. CDR3 bases: TGTGCCAGCAGTGAGTCGGGGGGGCGTTACAATGAGCAGTTCTTC.

This chain uses TRBV19 with TRBJ2-7; no clear D gene. Per germline, CDR1 LNHDA and CDR2 SQIVND (reference sequence). The CDR3 spans 13 residues. The V and J ends lost 5 bases and 0 bases respectively, with 8 bases between them. The CDR3 nucleotides read TGTGCCAGTAGTTCCTCAGTCTCCTACGAGCAGTACTTC. Amino acid sequence: CASSSSVSYEQYF.

This clonotype was seen at least ten times. The rearrangement joins TRBV6-5 to TRBJ1-4, with D hard to call. CDR3 length: 15 amino acids. From germline, CDR1 is MNHEY and CDR2 SVGAGI. The V and J ends lost 0 bases and 7 bases respectively, with 12 bases between them. CDR3 residues: CASSYSLQPTEKLFF. CDR3 bases: TGTGCCAGCAGTTACTCTTTACAACCAACTGAAAAACTGTTTTTT.

This clonotype was seen a handful of times. The chain is built from TRBV9 and TRBJ1-2, with D unresolved. Germline loops: CDR1 SGDLS, CDR2 YYNGEE. V shed 4 bases and J shed 0 bases, with 7 bases lying between them. The CDR3 extends over 13 amino acids. The CDR3 nucleotides are TGTGCCAGCAGCCCTCCCACTAACTATGGCTACACCTTC. Translation gives CASSPPTNYGYTF.

This clonotype was recorded a few times. The rearrangement uses TRBV11-2 and TRBJ2-2; TRBD2 matches 9 bases. The CDR3 has 17 amino acids. J was trimmed by 5 bases and V by 2 bases; bases with no gene match: 9. Germline-derived CDR1 and CDR2 are SGHAT and FQNNGV. CDR3 residues: CASSLPYAAGGTGELFF. CDR3 coding DNA: TGTGCCAGCAGCTTACCCTATGCAGCGGGGGGTACCGGGGAGCTGTTTTTT.

In this sample, this clonotype turned up many times. The chain has TRBV12-3 or TRBV12-4 and TRBJ2-3; 8 bases align to TRBD2. J was trimmed by 7 bases and V by 5 bases; bases with no gene match: 14. This CDR3 comprises 16 residues. The CDR3 DNA is TGTGCCAGCAGTCCCTTCTCGGGGGGGCCATTGAATACGCAGTATTTT. It is translated as CASSPFSGGPLNTQYF.

This clonotype was picked up many times. This chain links TRBV20-1 with TRBJ1-6, with 7 positions matching TRBD1. The CDR3 length is 14 residues. Germline V CDR1 and CDR2: DFQATT, SNEGSKA (reference sequence). V dropped 3 bases and J dropped 5; count of bases not matched to a gene: 4. The CDR3 sequence: CSASPGQNNSPLHF. The CDR3 region has the DNA TGCAGTGCTAGCCCGGGACAGAATAATTCACCCCTCCACTTT.

About this clonotype: Given a far larger clone just one base away, this is likely a sequencing read error. The gene calls are TRBV6-1 and TRBJ2-5; no reliable D call. This CDR3 contains 11 residues. Looked up from germline, CDR1 is MNHNS and CDR2 is SASEGT. The CDR3 reads CACSVQETQYF. For the CDR3, the DNA is TGTGCCTGCAGTGTACAAGAGACCCAGTACTTC.

This clonotype was seen ten or more times. The chain has TRBV5-6 and TRBJ2-3; a possible D gene is TRBD1 (5 bases). There are 15 residues in the CDR3. From germline, CDR1 is SGHDT and CDR2 YYEEEE. The V gene lost 0 bases and the J gene lost 4 bases, with 12 bases spanning the gap. In nucleotides, the CDR3 is TGTGCCAGCAGCTTGGGGGCAGGGTTGGCAGATACGCAGTATTTT. Translating gives CASSLGAGLADTQYF.

Comments on this clonotype: This sequence may be a read error, since a much larger clone differs from it by one base. The V call is TRBV18, the J call TRBJ2-5; D is unresolved. CDR1 is KGHSH and CDR2 is LQKENI in the germline V gene. This CDR3 contains 13 residues. Here the CDR3 DNA reads TGTGTCAGCTCGAGCAACAGTGAAGAGACCCAGTACTTC. It translates to CVSSSNSEETQYF.

V is TRBV12-3 or TRBV12-4 and J is TRBJ2-1, with 12 nucleotides matching TRBD2. The V segment lost 6 bases and the J segment 4 bases; nucleotides outside the gene matches: 13. This CDR3 contains 18 residues. This CDR3 is CASSLLITSGGRYNEQFF. The CDR3 DNA reads as TGTGCCAGCAGCCTGCTCATCACTAGCGGGGGGCGATACAATGAGCAGTTCTTC.

This clonotype was picked up a small number of times. The chain couples TRBV6-1 to TRBJ2-2, with TRBD1 matching 8 bases. J lost 6 bases, V lost 4 bases, and 7 bases had no gene match. The CDR3 is 15 amino acids. The germline V gene has CDR1 MNHNS and CDR2 SASEGT. CDR3 nucleotides: TGTGCCAGCAGTGTACGGACAGGGTGGTCCGGGGAGCTGTTTTTT. Amino acids: CASSVRTGWSGELFF.

V and J are TRBV20-1 and TRBJ2-7; 11 nucleotides agree with TRBD1. V shed 3 bases and J 5 bases; nucleotides not matched to a gene: 3. Germline V gene data show CDR1 as DFQATT and CDR2 as SNEGSKA (reference sequence). This CDR3 comprises 13 residues. The CDR3 nucleotides are TGCAGTGCTAGCCGGACAGGGGGCGACGAGCAGTACTTC. Its translation is CSASRTGGDEQYF.

In its sample, this clonotype was seen many times. DNA of the CDR3: TGCAGTGCTAGAGGGACAGGCGGGACTAGGGTTGCAGATACGCAGTATTTT. Amino acids: CSARGTGGTRVADTQYF. V gene TRBV20-1 combines with J gene TRBJ2-3, with D tentatively TRBD2 (8 bases). V was clipped by 1 base and J by 4 bases, with 21 bases between them. The germline CDR1 and CDR2 sequences are DFQATT and SNEGSKA (reference sequence). The CDR3 consists of 17 residues.

Concerning this clonotype itself: A much larger clone differs from this one at a single base, so this may be a read error. The rearrangement uses TRBV12-3 or TRBV12-4 and TRBJ1-2, with a possible D match to TRBD1 (5 bases). The CDR3 totals 15 residues. CDR3 in amino acids: CACSLGRGSDYGYTF. CDR3 DNA: TGTGCCTGCAGTTTAGGGAGGGGATCCGACTATGGCTACACCTTC.

CDR3 region: CSASDRGHSYEQYF. CDR3 DNA sequence: TGCAGTGCTTCGGACAGGGGGCACTCCTACGAGCAGTACTTC. This chain uses TRBV20-1 with TRBJ2-7, with 11 nucleotides matching TRBD1. CDR1 and CDR2 from the germline V gene are DFQATT and SNEGSKA (reference sequence). This CDR3 spans 14 amino acids. V dropped 5 bases and J dropped 0; count of bases not matched to a gene: 3.

This clonotype was counted at least ten times. CDR3 nucleotide sequence: TGTGCCAGCGGGACCGGCCCCTACTATGGCTACACCTTC. It yields the protein CASGTGPYYGYTF. The chain joins TRBV3-1 to TRBJ1-2; tentatively, D is TRBD1 (5 bases). V shed 8 bases and J shed 3 bases, with 13 bases lying between them. This CDR3 has 13 residues. CDR1 is LGHDT, CDR2 YNNKEL, per germline (reference sequence).

This clonotype was detected a few times. The chain links TRBV20-1 to TRBJ1-1, with TRBD1 matching over 8 bases. This CDR3 comprises 13 residues. Germline V gene sequence: CDR1 DFQATT, CDR2 SNEGSKA (reference sequence). Germline trimming cut 2 bases from V and 4 bases from J; bases unmatched to any gene: 3. In DNA form, the CDR3 reads TGCAGTGCTAGACAGGGGGCTCTCACTGAAGCTTTCTTT. The encoded protein is CSARQGALTEAFF.

This clonotype has just a few counts. This chain uses TRBV7-8 with TRBJ1-5; D remains ambiguous. Germline V gene lookup returns CDR1 SGHVS and CDR2 FQNEAQ. The CDR3 is made up of 12 amino acids. V lost 8 bases and J 4 bases, leaving 9 bases between the germline ends. The CDR3 DNA is TGTGCCAGCCAGGCGGGGAATCAGCCCCAGCATTTT. Amino acids: CASQAGNQPQHF. Complete variable domain (other parts from reference TRBV7-8 and TRBJ1-5): GAGVSQSPRYKVAKRGQDVALRCDPISGHVSLFWYQQALGQGPEFLTYFQNEAQLDKSGLPSDRFFAERPEGSVSTLKIQRTQQEDSAVYLCASQAGNQPQHFGDGTRLSIL.

To note about this clonotype: This could be a read error, since a much larger clone is one nucleotide away. V gene TRBV7-9 combines with J gene TRBJ1-2; weak D call: TRBD1 (5 bases). Trimming cost V 4 bases and J 3 bases, with 21 bases left between them. Germline V gene sequence: CDR1 SEHNR, CDR2 FQNEAQ (reference sequence). The CDR3 is 17 amino acids. The CDR3 nucleotides are TGTGCCAGCAGCTCGACTCAGGGTAGTATAGCATACTATGGCTACACCTTC. This codes for CASSSTQGSIAYYGYTF. The full variable domain, in which reference TRBV7-9 and TRBJ1-2 provide the parts outside the CDR3, is DTGVSQNPRHKITKRGQNVTFRCDPISEHNRLYWYRQTLGQGPEFLTYFQNEAQLEKSRLLSDRFSAERPKGSFSTLEIQRTEQGDSAMYLCASSSTQGSIAYYGYTFGSGTRLTVV.

In its sample, this clonotype was seen many times. One junction end does not reproduce the germline sequence, and a read error may be involved. The rearrangement uses TRBV6-1 and TRBJ2-1; D is uncertain. Germline V gives CDR1 MNHNS, CDR2 SASEGT. This CDR3 region has 9 residues. CDR3 bases: TGTGCCAGCAGCCCTCCCCTAGGTTTC. Protein product: CASSPPLGF.

This sequence joins TRBV9 and TRBJ2-7; TRBD2 matches at 10 bases. This CDR3 has 14 residues. Looked up from germline, CDR1 is SGDLS and CDR2 is YYNGEE. J gave up 4 bases and V 4 bases, and 5 bases lay outside the gene matches. CDR3 region: CASSPGTSVYEQYF. CDR3 bases: TGTGCCAGCAGCCCCGGGACTAGCGTGTACGAGCAGTACTTC.

V and J are TRBV18 and TRBJ1-4; 9 bases fit TRBD1. Germline V gene lookup returns CDR1 KGHSH and CDR2 LQKENI. The CDR3 is made up of 12 amino acids. V was clipped by 10 bases and J by 6 bases; unmatched bases: 3. CDR3 in DNA: TGTGCCACCGGACAGGGGCATGAAAAACTGTTTTTT. Encoded protein: CATGQGHEKLFF. Based on the CDR3 plus reference TRBV18 and TRBJ1-4, the full variable domain is NAGVMQNPRHLVRRRGQEARLRCSPMKGHSHVYWYRQLPEEGLKFMVYLQKENIIDESGMPKERFSAEFPKEGPSILRIQQVVRGDSAAYFCATGQGHEKLFFGSGTQLSVL.

The CDR3 DNA reads TGTGCCACCAGGCCTGGGGGCGGATTTTATGGCTACACCTTC. Protein product: CATRPGGGFYGYTF. The chain links TRBV6-5 to TRBJ1-2; D might be TRBD1 (6 bases). Looked up from germline, CDR1 is MNHEY and CDR2 is SVGAGI. V was cut by 10 bases and J by 5 bases, with 20 bases left in between. This CDR3 is built from 14 residues.

This clonotype occurred many times. The rearrangement uses TRBV15 and TRBJ1-2; no definite D call. Germline V lookup: CDR1 LNHNV, CDR2 YYDKDF (reference sequence). The CDR3 contains 15 residues. V gave up 1 base and J gave up 3 bases, with 12 bases separating them. As DNA, the CDR3 is TGTGCCACCAGCAGAGTAGGCGGAGTAGACTATGGCTACACCTTC. Translating gives CATSRVGGVDYGYTF.